What follows describes a single T cell receptor beta chain. This entry belongs to a study of blood T cell repertoires in COVID-19. Study-wide background: The United States, Italy and Spain were the sources of the acute and convalescent COVID-19 samples. T cells, B-cell-depleted T cells, or PBMCs provided the cDNA or gDNA that served as material.

Germline V lookup: CDR1 SGDLS, CDR2 YYNGEE. The CDR3 is 14 residues long. V was shortened by 4 bases and J by 2 bases, with 13 bases between the two germline ends. Original methodology: Quantification of nucleated cells was approximated via reference gene primer amplification. Data came from immunoSEQ multiplex PCR; TCRdb stores just in-frame clones and leaves some out. Clone size and V and J calls were adopted from that table, with D and trimming inferred from the DNA. The sample contains about 160,000 clones, more than 65% of which appear only once. The sample comprised peripheral blood. This sequence originates from a woman older than 75 with active or convalescent COVID-19. This chain joins TRBV9 and TRBJ2-7, with D perhaps matching TRBD1 (5 bases). CDR3 in DNA: TGTGCCAGCAGCCTCCAGGCAGGGACCTACGAGCAGTACTTC. Translation: CASSLQAGTYEQYF.